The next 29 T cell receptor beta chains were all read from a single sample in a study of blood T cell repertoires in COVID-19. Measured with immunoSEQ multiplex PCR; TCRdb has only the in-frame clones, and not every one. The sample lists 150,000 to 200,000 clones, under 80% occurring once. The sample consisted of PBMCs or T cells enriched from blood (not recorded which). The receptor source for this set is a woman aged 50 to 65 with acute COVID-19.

Here the CDR3 reads CASSRDRQTQYF. CDR3 bases: TGTGCCAGCAGTCGCGACAGGCAGACCCAGTACTTC. This chain uses TRBV6-2 or TRBV6-3 with TRBJ2-5; possibly TRBD1 for D (6 bases). The germline V and J ends were trimmed by 5 bases and 6 bases, with 10 bases remaining between them. This CDR3 comprises 12 residues. CDR1 is MNHEY, CDR2 SVGEGT, per germline.

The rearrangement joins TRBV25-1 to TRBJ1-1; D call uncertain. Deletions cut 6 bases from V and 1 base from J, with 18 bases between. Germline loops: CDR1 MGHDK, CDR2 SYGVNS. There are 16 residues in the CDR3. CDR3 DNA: TGTGCCAGCAGAGCAGAGATCGGCGCAGGGAACACTGAAGCTTTCTTT. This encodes CASRAEIGAGNTEAFF.

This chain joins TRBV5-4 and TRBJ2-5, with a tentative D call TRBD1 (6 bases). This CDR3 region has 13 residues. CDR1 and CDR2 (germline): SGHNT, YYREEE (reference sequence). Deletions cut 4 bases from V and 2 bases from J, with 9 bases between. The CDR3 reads CASSMDSQETQYF. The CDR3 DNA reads TGTGCCAGCAGCATGGACAGTCAAGAGACCCAGTACTTC.

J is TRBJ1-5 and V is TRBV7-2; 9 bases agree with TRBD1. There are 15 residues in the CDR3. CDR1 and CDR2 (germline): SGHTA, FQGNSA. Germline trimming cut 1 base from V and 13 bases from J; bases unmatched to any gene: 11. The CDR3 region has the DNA TGTGCCAGCAGCTTAGGGGACAGGGAAGCCAAAGGTCAGCATTTT. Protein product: CASSLGDREAKGQHF.

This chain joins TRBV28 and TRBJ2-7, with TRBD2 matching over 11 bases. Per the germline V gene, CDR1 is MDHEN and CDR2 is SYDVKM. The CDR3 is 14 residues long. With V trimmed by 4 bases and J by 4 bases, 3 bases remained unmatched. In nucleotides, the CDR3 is TGTGCCAGCAGTTCCGGGACTAGCGGTTACGAGCAGTACGTC. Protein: CASSSGTSGYEQYV.

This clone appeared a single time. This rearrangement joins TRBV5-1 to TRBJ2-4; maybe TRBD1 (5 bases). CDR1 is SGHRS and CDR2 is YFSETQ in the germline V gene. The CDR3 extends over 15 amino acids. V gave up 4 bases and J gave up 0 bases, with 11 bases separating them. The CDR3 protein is CASSQGHLAKNIQYF. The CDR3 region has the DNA TGCGCCAGCAGCCAGGGCCATCTAGCCAAAAACATTCAGTACTTC.

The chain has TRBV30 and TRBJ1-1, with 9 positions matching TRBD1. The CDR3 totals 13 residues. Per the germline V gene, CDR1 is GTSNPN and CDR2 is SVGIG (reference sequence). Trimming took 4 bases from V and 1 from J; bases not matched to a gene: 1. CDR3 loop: CAWNRGQNTEAFF. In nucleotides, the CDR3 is TGTGCCTGGAACAGGGGGCAGAACACTGAAGCTTTCTTT.

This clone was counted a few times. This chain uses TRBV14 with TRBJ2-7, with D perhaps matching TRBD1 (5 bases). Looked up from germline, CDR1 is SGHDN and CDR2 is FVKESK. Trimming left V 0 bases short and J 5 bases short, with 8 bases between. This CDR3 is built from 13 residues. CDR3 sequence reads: CASSQEQGHEQYV. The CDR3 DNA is TGTGCCAGCAGCCAAGAGCAGGGCCACGAGCAGTACGTC.

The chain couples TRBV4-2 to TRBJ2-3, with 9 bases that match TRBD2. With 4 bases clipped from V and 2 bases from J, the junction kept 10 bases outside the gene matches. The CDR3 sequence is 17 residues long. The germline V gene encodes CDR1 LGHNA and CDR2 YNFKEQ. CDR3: CASSPYGSGGTTDTQYF. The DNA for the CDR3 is TGTGCCAGCAGCCCCTACGGAAGCGGGGGGACCACAGATACGCAGTATTTT.

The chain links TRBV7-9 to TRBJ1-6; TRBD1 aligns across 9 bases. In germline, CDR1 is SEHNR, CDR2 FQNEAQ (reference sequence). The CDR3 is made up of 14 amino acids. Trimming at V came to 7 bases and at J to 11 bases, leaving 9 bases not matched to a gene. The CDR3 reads CASTLGTGQTPLHF. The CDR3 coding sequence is TGTGCCAGCACCCTTGGGACAGGGCAGACACCCCTCCACTTT.

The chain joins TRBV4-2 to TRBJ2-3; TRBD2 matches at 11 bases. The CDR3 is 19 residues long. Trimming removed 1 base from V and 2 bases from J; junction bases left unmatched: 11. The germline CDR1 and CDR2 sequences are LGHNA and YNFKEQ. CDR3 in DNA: TGTGCCAGCAGCCAAGTAATTCTAGCGGGGGGCCATTCCACAGATACGCAGTATTTT. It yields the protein CASSQVILAGGHSTDTQYF.

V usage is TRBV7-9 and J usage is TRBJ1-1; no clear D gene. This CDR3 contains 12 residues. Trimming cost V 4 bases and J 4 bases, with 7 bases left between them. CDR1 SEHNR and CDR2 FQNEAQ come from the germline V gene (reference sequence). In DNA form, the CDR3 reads TGTGCCAGCAGCTGGGGAGGCACTGAAGCTTTCTTT. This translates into CASSWGGTEAFF.

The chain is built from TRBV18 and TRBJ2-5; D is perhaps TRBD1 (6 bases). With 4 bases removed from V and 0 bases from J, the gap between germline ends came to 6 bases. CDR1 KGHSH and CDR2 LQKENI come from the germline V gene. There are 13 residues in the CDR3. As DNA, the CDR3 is TGTGCCAGCTCACGGACAGACCAAGAGACCCAGTACTTC. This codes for CASSRTDQETQYF. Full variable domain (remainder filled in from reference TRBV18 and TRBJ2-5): NAGVMQNPRHLVRRRGQEARLRCSPMKGHSHVYWYRQLPEEGLKFMVYLQKENIIDESGMPKERFSAEFPKEGPSILRIQQVVRGDSAAYFCASSRTDQETQYFGPGTRLLVL.

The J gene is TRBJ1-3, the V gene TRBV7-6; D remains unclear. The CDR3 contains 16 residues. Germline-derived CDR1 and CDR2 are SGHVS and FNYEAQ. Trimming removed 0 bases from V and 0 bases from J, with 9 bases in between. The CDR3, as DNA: TGTGCCAGCAGCTTAGCCCCGGGGAACTCTGGAAACACCATATATTTT. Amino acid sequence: CASSLAPGNSGNTIYF.

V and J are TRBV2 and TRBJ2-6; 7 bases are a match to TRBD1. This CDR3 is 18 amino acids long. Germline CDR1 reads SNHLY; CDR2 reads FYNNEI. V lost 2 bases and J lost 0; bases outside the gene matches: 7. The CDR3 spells CASSEYGTVLSGANVLTF. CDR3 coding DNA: TGTGCCAGCAGTGAATATGGGACAGTTCTCTCTGGGGCCAACGTCCTGACTTTC.

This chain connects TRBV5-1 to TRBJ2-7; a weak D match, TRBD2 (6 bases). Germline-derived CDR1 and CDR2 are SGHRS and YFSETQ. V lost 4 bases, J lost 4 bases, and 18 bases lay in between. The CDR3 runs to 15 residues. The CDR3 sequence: CASSVGTRDSYEQYV. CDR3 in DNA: TGCGCCAGCAGCGTCGGGACCAGGGACTCATACGAGCAGTACGTC.

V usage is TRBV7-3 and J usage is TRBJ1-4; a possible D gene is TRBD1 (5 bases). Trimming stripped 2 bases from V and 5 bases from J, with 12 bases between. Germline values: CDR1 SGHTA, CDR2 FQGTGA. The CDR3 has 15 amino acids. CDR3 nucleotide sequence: TGTGCCAGCAGCTTACGGGGGGGTGCCAATGAAAAACTGTTTTTT. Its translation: CASSLRGGANEKLFF.

Here the CDR3 DNA reads TGTGCCAGTAGTCCCGCTTATGGGGGCGTTTACACTGAAGCTTTCTTT. Its protein product is CASSPAYGGVYTEAFF. The V and J genes are TRBV19 and TRBJ1-1, with D tentatively TRBD1 (6 bases). V dropped 5 bases and J dropped 3 bases, with 19 bases sitting between them. This CDR3 region has 16 residues. Germline CDR1 and CDR2: LNHDA and SQIVND (reference sequence).

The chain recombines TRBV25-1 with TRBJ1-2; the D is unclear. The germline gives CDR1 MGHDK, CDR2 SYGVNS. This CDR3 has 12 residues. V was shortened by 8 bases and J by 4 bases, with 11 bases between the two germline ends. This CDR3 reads CASFLASYGYTF. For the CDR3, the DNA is TGTGCCAGCTTCTTAGCGAGCTATGGCTACACCTTC.

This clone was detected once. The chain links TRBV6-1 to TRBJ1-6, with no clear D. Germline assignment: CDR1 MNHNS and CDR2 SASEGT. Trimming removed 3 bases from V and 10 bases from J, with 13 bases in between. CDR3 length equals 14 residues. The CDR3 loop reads CASSDDQYGSPLHF. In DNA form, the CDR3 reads TGTGCCAGCAGTGATGACCAATACGGGTCACCCCTCCACTTT.

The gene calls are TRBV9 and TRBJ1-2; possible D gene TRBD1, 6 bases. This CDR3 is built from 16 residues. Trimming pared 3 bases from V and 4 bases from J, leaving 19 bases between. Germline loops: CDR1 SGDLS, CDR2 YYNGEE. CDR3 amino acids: CASSETPGQGIYGYTF. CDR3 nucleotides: TGTGCCAGCAGCGAGACCCCGGGGCAGGGGATCTATGGCTACACCTTC.

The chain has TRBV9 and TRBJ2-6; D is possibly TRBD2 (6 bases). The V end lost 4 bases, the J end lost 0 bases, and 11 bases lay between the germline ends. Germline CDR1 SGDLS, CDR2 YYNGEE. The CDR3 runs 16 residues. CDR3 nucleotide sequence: TGTGCCAGCAGCCGGGGGTCCCGCTCTGGGGCCAACGTCCTGACTTTC. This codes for CASSRGSRSGANVLTF.

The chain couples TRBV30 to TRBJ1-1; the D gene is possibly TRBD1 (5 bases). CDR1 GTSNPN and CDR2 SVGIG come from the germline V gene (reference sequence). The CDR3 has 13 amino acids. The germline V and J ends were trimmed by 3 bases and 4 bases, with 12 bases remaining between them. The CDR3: CAWREAGTTEAFF. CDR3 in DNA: TGTGCCTGGAGGGAGGCGGGGACCACTGAAGCTTTCTTT.

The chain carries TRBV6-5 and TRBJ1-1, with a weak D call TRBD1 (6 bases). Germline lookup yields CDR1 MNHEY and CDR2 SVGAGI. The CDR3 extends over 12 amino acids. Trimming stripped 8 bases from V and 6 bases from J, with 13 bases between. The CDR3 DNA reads TGTGCCAGCGAAGGGGGATACCCTGAAGCTTTCTTT. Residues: CASEGGYPEAFF.

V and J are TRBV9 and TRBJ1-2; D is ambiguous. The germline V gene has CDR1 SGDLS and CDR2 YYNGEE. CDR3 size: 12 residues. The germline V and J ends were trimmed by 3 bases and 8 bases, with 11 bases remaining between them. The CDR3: CASSAPRLGYTF. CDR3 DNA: TGTGCCAGCAGCGCCCCGAGGCTGGGCTACACCTTC.

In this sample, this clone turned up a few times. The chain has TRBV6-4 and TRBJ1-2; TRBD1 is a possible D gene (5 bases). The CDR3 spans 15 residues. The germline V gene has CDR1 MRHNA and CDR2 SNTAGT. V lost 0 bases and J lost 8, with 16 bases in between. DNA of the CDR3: TGTGCCAGCAGTGACTCACGACGGGGGGTCGGAGGCTACACCTTC. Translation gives CASSDSRRGVGGYTF.

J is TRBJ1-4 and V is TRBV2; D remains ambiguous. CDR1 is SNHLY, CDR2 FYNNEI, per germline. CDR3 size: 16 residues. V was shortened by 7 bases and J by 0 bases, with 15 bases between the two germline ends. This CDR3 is CASIGQVSTTNEKLFF. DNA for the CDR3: TGTGCCAGCATTGGGCAGGTGTCCACAACTAATGAAAAACTGTTTTTT.

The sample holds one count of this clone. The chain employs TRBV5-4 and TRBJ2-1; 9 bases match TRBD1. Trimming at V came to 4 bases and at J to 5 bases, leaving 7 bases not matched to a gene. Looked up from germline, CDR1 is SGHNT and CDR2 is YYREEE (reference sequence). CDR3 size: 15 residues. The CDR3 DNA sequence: TGTGCCAGCAGCAATACAGGGGGCGCGAACAATGAGCAGTTCTTC. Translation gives CASSNTGGANNEQFF.

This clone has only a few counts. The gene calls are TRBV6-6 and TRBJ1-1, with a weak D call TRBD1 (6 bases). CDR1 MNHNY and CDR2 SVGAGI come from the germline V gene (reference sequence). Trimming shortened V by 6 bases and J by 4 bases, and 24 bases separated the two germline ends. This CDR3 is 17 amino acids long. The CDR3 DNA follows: TGTGCCAGCAGACGACGTCGACAGGACCTTGGGGGCACTGAAGCTTTCTTT. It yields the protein CASRRRRQDLGGTEAFF.